Below, one TCR beta chain is given with its context. Its antigen remains unidentified. Trimming pared 4 bases from V and 0 bases from J, leaving 13 bases between. CDR3 length: 15 amino acids. The germline gives CDR1 LGHDT, CDR2 YNNKEL (reference sequence). The TCR alpha and TCR beta cDNA libraries, bearing sample barcodes and UMIs, were generated by 5'RACE using constant-segment primers. TCRdb processed the 5' RACE reads anew with MiXCR; each CDR3 protein has one entry. The sample contains roughly 480,000 distinct CDR3 sequences, approximately 23% of which appear only once. The source of the sample is a study of T-cell memory formation after mild COVID-19. Study-wide results and caveats: A subset of responding clones appeared in pre-infection memory, suggesting cross-reactive memory joined.

The clonotype was recovered from an adult woman who had mild COVID-19 (a few samples of this study predate the infection). Cell type and time point are not known. This chain connects TRBV3-1 to TRBJ2-7; D assignment may be TRBD1 or TRBD2 (5 bases each). The sequenced sample was PBMCs or a T cell subset sorted from them (not recorded which). CDR3 sequence (DNA): TGTGCCAGCAGCCTGGCTACAGGAGGCTCCTACGAGCAGTACTTC. Protein: CASSLATGGSYEQYF.